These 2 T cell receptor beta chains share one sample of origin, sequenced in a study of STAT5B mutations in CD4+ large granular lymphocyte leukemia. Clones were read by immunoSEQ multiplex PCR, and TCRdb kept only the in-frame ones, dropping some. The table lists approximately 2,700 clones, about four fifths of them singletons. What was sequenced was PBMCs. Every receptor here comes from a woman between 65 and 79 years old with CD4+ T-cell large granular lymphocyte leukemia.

CDR3 loop: CASSLEERRNTIYF. The CDR3 nucleotides read TGTGCCAGCAGCTTAGAGGAAAGGCGAAACACCATATATTTT. J is TRBJ1-3 and V is TRBV7-9; D gene ambiguous. The CDR3 covers 14 residues. The germline V and J ends were trimmed by 1 base and 5 bases, with 9 bases remaining between them. Germline V gene data show CDR1 as SEHNR and CDR2 as FQNEAQ (reference sequence).

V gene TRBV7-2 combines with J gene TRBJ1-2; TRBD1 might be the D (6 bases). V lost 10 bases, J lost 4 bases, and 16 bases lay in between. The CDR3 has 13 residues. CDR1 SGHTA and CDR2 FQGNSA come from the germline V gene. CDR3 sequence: CAIYRDTSYGYTF. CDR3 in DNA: TGTGCCATATACCGGGACACGAGCTATGGCTACACCTTC.